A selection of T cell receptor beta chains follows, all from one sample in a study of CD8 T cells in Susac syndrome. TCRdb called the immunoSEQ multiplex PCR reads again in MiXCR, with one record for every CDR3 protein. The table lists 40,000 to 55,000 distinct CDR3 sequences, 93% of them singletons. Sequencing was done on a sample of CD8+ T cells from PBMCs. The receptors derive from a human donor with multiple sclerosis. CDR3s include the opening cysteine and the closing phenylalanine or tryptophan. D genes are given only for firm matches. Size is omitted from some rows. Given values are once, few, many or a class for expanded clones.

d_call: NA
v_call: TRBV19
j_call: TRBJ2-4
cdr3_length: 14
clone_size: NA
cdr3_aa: CASRQGRDKNIQYF
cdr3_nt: TGTGCCAGTAGACAGGGTAGGGACAAAAACATTCAGTACTTC

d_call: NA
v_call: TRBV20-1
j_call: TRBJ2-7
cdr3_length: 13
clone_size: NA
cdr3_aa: CSAREGRAYEQYF
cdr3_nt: TGCAGTGCTAGAGAAGGCAGGGCCTACGAGCAGTACTTC

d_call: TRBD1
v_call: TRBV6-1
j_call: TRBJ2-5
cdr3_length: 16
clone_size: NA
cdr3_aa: CASSEAVGTGGETQYF
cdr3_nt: TGTGCCAGCAGTGAAGCGGTGGGGACAGGGGGAGAGACCCAGTACTTC

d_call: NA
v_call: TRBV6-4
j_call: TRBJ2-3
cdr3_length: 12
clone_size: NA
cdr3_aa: CASSDNTDTQYF
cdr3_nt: TGTGCCAGCAGTGACAACACAGATACGCAGTATTTT

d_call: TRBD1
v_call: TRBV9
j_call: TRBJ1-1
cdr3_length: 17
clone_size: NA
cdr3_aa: CASSSRPSDRGNTEAFF
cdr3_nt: TGTGCCAGCAGCTCAAGGCCCTCGGACAGGGGCAACACTGAAGCTTTCTTT

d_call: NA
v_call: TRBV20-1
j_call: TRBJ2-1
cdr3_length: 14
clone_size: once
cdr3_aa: CSARSPNSYNEQFF
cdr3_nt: TGCAGTGCTAGATCCCCGAATTCCTACAATGAGCAGTTCTTC

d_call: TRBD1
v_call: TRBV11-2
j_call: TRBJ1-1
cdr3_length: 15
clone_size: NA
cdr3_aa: CASSQLDRGNTEAFF
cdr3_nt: TGTGCCAGCAGCCAACTGGACAGGGGGAACACTGAAGCTTTCTTT

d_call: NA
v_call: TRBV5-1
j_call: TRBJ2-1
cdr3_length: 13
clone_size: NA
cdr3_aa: CASSLAGNNEQFF
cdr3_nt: TGCGCCAGCAGCTTAGCAGGGAACAATGAGCAGTTCTTC

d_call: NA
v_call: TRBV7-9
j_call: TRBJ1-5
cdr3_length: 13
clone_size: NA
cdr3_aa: CASSSIGAQPQHF
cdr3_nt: TGTGCCAGCAGCTCGATAGGTGCCCAGCCCCAGCATTTT

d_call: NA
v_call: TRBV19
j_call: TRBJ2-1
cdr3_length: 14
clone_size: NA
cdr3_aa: CATQVRGGGNEQFF
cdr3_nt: TGTGCCACCCAGGTCAGGGGTGGGGGGAATGAGCAGTTCTTC

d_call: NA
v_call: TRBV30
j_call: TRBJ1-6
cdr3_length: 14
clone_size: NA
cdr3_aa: CAHAGGNEYSPLHF
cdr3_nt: TGTGCTCATGCGGGGGGCAATGAGTATTCACCCCTCCACTTT

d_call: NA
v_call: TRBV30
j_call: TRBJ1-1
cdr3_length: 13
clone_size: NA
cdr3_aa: CAWSLDGGTEAFF
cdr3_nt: TGTGCCTGGAGTCTGGACGGGGGCACTGAAGCTTTCTTT

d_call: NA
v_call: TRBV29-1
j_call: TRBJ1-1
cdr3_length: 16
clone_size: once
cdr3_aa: CSVEGTDKVSNTEAFF
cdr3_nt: TGCAGCGTTGAAGGGACCGATAAGGTTTCGAACACTGAAGCTTTCTTT

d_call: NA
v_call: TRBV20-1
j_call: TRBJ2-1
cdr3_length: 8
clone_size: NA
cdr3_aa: CSAPGGFF
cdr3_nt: TGCAGTGCTCCAGGAGGGTTCTTC

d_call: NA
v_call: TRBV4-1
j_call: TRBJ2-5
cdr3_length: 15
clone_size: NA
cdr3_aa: CASSQLEGYQETQYF
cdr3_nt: TGCGCCAGCAGCCAGTTGGAGGGGTACCAAGAGACCCAGTACTTC

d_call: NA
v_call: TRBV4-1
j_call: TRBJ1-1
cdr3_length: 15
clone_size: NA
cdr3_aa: CASSQSPDMNTEAFF
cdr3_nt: TGCGCCAGCAGCCAAAGCCCCGACATGAACACTGAAGCTTTCTTT

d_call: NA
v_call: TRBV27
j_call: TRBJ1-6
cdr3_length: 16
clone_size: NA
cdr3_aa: CASSLSTVRPGSPLHF
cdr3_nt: TGTGCCAGCAGTTTATCGACGGTCAGACCGGGTTCACCCCTCCACTTT

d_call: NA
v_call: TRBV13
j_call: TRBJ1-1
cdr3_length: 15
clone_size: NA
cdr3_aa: CASSTYRTASAEAFF
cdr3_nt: TGTGCCAGCAGCACTTACCGGACAGCATCCGCTGAAGCTTTCTTT

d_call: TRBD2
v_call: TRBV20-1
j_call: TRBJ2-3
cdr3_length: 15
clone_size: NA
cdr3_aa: CSATWAGGGTDTQYF
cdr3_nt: TGCAGTGCCACATGGGCGGGGGGGGGCACAGATACGCAGTATTTT

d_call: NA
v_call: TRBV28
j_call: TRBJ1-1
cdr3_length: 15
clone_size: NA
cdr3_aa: CASSQGHPLNTEAFF
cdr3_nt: TGTGCCAGCAGCCAGGGACATCCACTGAACACTGAAGCTTTCTTT

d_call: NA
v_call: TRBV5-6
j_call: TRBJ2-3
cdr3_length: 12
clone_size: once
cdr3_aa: CASSAGVGTQYF
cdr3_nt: TGTGCCAGCAGCGCCGGGGTGGGTACGCAGTATTTT

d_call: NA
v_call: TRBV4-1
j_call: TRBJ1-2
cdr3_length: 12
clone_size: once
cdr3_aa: CASSQGLNGYTF
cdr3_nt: TGCGCCAGCAGCCAAGGTCTGAATGGCTACACCTTC